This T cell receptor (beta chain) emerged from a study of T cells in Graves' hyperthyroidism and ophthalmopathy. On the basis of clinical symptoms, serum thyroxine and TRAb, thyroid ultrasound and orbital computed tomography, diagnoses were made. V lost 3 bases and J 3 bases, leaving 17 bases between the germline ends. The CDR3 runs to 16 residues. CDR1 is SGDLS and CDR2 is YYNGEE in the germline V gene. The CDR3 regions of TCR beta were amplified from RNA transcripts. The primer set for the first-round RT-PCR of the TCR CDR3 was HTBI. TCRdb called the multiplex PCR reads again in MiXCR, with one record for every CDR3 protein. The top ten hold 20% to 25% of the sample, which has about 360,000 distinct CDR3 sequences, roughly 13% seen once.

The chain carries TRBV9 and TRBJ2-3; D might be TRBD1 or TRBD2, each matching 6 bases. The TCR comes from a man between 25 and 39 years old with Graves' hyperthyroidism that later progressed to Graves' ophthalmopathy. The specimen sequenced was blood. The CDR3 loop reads CASSGFSGAGTDTQYF. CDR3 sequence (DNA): TGTGCCAGCAGCGGATTTTCGGGGGCGGGTACAGATACGCAGTATTTT.